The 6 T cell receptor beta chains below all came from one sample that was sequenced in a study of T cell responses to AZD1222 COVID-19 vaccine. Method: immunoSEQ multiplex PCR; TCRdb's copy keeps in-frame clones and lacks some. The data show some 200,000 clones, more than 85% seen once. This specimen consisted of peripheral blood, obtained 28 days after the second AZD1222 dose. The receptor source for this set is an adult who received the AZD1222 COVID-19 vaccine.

CDR3 protein: CASSPRGSETQYF. The CDR3 bases are TGTGCCAGCAGCCCTAGGGGGTCAGAGACCCAGTACTTC. The rearrangement joins TRBV3-1 (or the pseudogene TRBV3-2) to TRBJ2-5; TRBD1 is a possible D gene (6 bases). This CDR3 is built from 13 residues. CDR1 and CDR2 from the germline V gene are LGHDT and YNNKEL (reference sequence). Trimming cost V 4 bases and J 4 bases, with 10 bases left between them.

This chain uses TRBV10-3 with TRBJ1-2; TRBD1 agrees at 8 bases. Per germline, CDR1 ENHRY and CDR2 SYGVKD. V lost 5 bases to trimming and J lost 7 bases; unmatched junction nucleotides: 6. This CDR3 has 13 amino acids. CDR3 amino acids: CAISPDRDSGYTF. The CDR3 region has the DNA TGTGCCATCAGTCCGGACAGGGATAGTGGCTACACCTTC.

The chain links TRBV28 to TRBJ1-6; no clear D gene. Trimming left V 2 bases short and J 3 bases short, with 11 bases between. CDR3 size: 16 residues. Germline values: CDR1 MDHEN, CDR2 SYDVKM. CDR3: CASSLHGQSYNSPLHF. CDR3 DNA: TGTGCCAGCAGTTTACACGGGCAGAGCTATAATTCACCCCTCCACTTT.

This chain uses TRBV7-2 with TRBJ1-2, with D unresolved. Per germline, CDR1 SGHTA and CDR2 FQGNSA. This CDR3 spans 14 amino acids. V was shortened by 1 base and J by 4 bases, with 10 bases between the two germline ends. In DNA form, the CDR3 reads TGTGCCAGCAGCTTAGTACCGGGATCCTATGGCTACACCTTC. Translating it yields CASSLVPGSYGYTF.

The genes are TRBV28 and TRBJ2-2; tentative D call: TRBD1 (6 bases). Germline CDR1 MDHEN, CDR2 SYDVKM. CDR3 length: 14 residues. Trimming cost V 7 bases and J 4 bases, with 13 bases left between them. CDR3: CASNMDRTTGELFF. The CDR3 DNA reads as TGTGCCAGCAATATGGACAGAACCACCGGGGAGCTGTTTTTT.

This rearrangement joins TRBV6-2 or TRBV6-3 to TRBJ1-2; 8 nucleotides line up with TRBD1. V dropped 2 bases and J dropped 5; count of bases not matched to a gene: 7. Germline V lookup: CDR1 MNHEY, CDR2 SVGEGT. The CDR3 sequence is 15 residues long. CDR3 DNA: TGTGCCAGCAGTTACCGATCGACAGGGGTTTATGGCTACACCTTC. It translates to CASSYRSTGVYGYTF.